These T cell receptor beta chains were read from a single sample in a study of beta chain features in type 1 diabetes. Assay: immunoSEQ multiplex PCR; the TCRdb copy retains only in-frame clones and omits some. This table holds 250,000 to 350,000 clones, approximately 9.9% found once. Sample: naive CD4+ T cells from blood. The receptors were sampled from a woman aged 25 to 39 in good health. Each CDR3 is given with its conserved first and last residue. Each record gives: J gene, V gene, D gene, clone size, CDR3 protein, CDR3 DNA. A D gene is named only where the DNA matches it firmly. Size tells how often a clone was seen (once, few, many) or the class of an expanded clone, and some rows leave it out.

TRBJ1-5,TRBV30,.,.,CAWSAQGAQPQHF,TGTGCCTGGAGTGCCCAGGGTGCACAGCCCCAGCATTTT
TRBJ1-2,TRBV7-9,.,.,CASSLVDTLAYGYTF,TGTGCCAGCAGCTTAGTAGACACCCTTGCCTATGGCTACACCTTC
TRBJ2-7,TRBV30,.,few,CAWSAHRGGIPYEQYF,TGTGCCTGGAGTGCCCACAGGGGCGGGATACCCTACGAGCAGTACTTC
TRBJ2-3,TRBV7-9,.,few,CASSSRGPGADTQYF,TGTGCCAGCAGCTCCAGGGGCCCTGGGGCAGATACGCAGTATTTT
TRBJ1-1,TRBV7-9,TRBD1,.,CASRSGQGNTEAFF,TGTGCCAGCAGGTCCGGACAGGGGAACACTGAAGCTTTCTTT
TRBJ2-5,TRBV5-4,TRBD1,few,CASSLTGAQETQYF,TGTGCCAGCAGCTTGACAGGGGCTCAAGAGACCCAGTACTTC
TRBJ1-1,TRBV7-9,.,.,CASSLSQENTEAFF,TGTGCCAGCAGCTTATCCCAGGAGAACACTGAAGCTTTCTTT
TRBJ2-5,TRBV6-5,.,.,CASSPSVEETQYF,TGTGCCAGCAGTCCTAGCGTTGAAGAGACCCAGTACTTC
TRBJ2-1,TRBV29-1,TRBD2,.,CSVRRLAGVGHNEQFF,TGCAGCGTTCGGCGGTTAGCGGGAGTAGGGCACAATGAGCAGTTCTTC
TRBJ2-1,TRBV9,.,.,CASSKGTRGNEQFF,TGTGCCAGCAGCAAAGGGACTCGGGGGAATGAGCAGTTCTTC
TRBJ2-7,TRBV7-2,.,.,CASSPSGGQGVDEQYF,TGTGCCAGCAGCCCAAGCGGGGGACAGGGTGTTGACGAGCAGTACTTC
TRBJ2-3,TRBV30,.,few,CAWRGIAGNTDTQYF,TGTGCCTGGAGGGGAATTGCGGGAAACACAGATACGCAGTATTTT
TRBJ2-7,TRBV4-3,TRBD2,few,CASSHAGTSGTYEQYF,TGCGCCAGCAGCCATGCTGGGACTAGCGGTACCTACGAGCAGTACTTC
TRBJ2-2,TRBV29-1,.,.,CSVKQVRTGELFF,TGCAGCGTAAAACAAGTCCGCACCGGGGAGCTGTTTTTT
TRBJ2-7,TRBV11-2,TRBD2,.,CASSTRTSGRYYEQYF,TGTGCCAGCAGCACACGGACTAGCGGGAGGTACTACGAGCAGTACTTC
TRBJ2-3,TRBV7-2,TRBD2,.,CASSLSGRGTDTQYF,TGTGCCAGCAGCCTAAGCGGGAGGGGCACAGATACGCAGTATTTT
TRBJ2-1,TRBV7-2,.,few,CASRMARPSYNEQFF,TGTGCCAGCAGAATGGCTAGACCCTCCTACAATGAGCAGTTCTTC
TRBJ1-1,TRBV18,.,.,CASSPDRMNTEAFF,TGTGCCAGCTCACCGGACAGAATGAACACTGAAGCTTTCTTT
TRBJ2-1,TRBV6-6,.,few,CASRPDSSNEQFF,TGTGCCAGCAGGCCGGACAGTAGCAATGAGCAGTTCTTC
TRBJ2-2,TRBV4-1,.,few,CASSQGLLAASTGELFF,TGCGCCAGCAGCCAAGGGTTACTAGCCGCGAGCACCGGGGAGCTGTTTTTT
TRBJ2-7,TRBV21-1,.,few,CASSRTGAPTYEQYF,TGTGCCAGCAGCAGAACAGGGGCCCCAACCTACGAGCAGTACTTC
TRBJ2-7,TRBV5-1,.,few,CASRSGQLQYF,TGCGCCAGCAGAAGCGGACAGTTGCAGTACTTC
TRBJ2-7,TRBV28,.,.,CASRPTGTYEQYF,TGTGCCAGCAGACCAACAGGGACCTACGAGCAGTACTTC
TRBJ2-6,TRBV30,TRBD1,.,CAWNSPTQGARISGANVLTF,TGTGCCTGGAACTCGCCCACACAGGGGGCGCGTATCTCTGGGGCCAACGTCCTGACTTTC
TRBJ2-3,TRBV5-4,TRBD2,few,CASSPAALAGVADTQYF,TGTGCCAGCAGCCCTGCTGCCTTAGCGGGGGTGGCAGATACGCAGTATTTT
TRBJ1-1,TRBV6-5,.,few,CATLPTMNTEAFF,TGTGCCACCCTCCCCACAATGAACACTGAAGCTTTCTTT